This TCR beta chain stems from a study of T cells after yellow fever vaccination (dated by TCRdb to the late 2010s). About the full investigation: The SMART-Seq v4 Ultra Low Input RNA kit was used to prepare libraries from fractions with low cell numbers. Two healthy male donors, one aged 18 to 30 and one aged 30 to 40 years, made up the cohort. Bulk PBMC replicates and cell subsets were isolated from blood drawn at multiple timepoints before and after both primary and secondary immunization. To track T-cell clones before and after primary and booster YFV17D yellow fever vaccination, bulk TCR alpha and beta repertoires were sequenced longitudinally.

This clonotype was seen a handful of times. Which antigen it targets is not known. It has no much larger one-base neighbor in the sample; base qualities were not kept. Study-wide findings and limitations: Only a couple of donors were included in the study, so the extent to which the findings can be generalized is limited. Most clones expanded after primary vaccination were re-detected after the booster (around 96% of CD4 and roughly 85% of CD8), suggesting broad memory maintenance. The secondary T-cell response was weaker than the primary response but faster, peaking on day 5 instead of day 15. Because abundant contaminating clonotypes from the bulk population could be contained in FACS-sorted repertoires, computational filtering was required. A small fraction of clonotypes showed up in both the CD4 and CD8 compartments, probably as a result of convergent recombination.

Synthesis of TCR cDNA relied on 5'RACE template switching, a step that introduced a universal primer site along with unique molecular identifiers. cDNA synthesis was primed from both the TCR alpha and TCR beta constant segments. Library amplification involved two PCR steps, and the second step added sample barcodes and sequencing adapters. Sequencing of the libraries was done on either Illumina HiSeq 2500 (2x100 bp) or NovaSeq (2x150 bp). On the study's bioinformatics: MIGEC was used to demultiplex reads and collapse the reads into UMI consensus sequences, and MiXCR was used for V(D)J alignment. Vaccine-responding clonotypes were defined with edgeR using replicate PBMC samples, requiring FDR below 0.01 and a log2 fold change above 5 up to day 15. CD4 or CD8 identity was assigned to each bulk clonotype according to whether the clonotype was present at higher abundance in the sequenced CD4 repertoire or the sequenced CD8 repertoire. The public reads were run again by TCRdb, first through fastp at Q25 and then through MiXCR, and only productive beta chains were kept. Each CDR3 protein appears once, grouped with its most common genes and DNA. The authors' filters were not applied to this entry. This sample has 600,000 to 750,000 distinct CDR3 sequences in its table, and 9% to 15% of those were observed once. Of the sample, more than 13% is held by the ten largest clones.

The sample's treatment or condition label is to be understood as: live attenuated yellow fever vaccine strain. At every blood-draw timepoint, two biological replicates of bulk PBMCs were collected. A standard Ficoll-Paque protocol was used to isolate PBMCs from peripheral blood. TriZol was used to extract RNA from bulk PBMCs, CD4 and CD8 fractions, and dextramer-positive and dextramer-negative fractions. This TCR was sampled from a man aged 30 to 39 who received the YFV17D yellow fever vaccine. Sequences were derived from PBMCs, sampled on the day of the yellow fever booster vaccination.

The CDR3 has the sequence CASRAGALSGANVLTF. The sequenced DNA is TGTGCCAGCAGGGCAGGGGCCCTCTCTGGGGCCAACGTCCTGACTTTC. The chain was built from TRBV6-2 or TRBV6-3 and TRBJ2-6; the D gene is perhaps TRBD1, from 6 matching bases. V and J are truncated by 6 bases and 0 bases respectively, leaving an intervening sequence of 12 bases. The germline V gene supplies CDR1 MNHEY and CDR2 SVGEGT. The CDR3 runs 16 residues from the cysteine to the phenylalanine. Only the CDR3 region is kept as DNA, spanning 48 bases read in frame from base 1.